This entry lists 18 T cell receptor beta chains sequenced from one sample in a study of blood T cells in healthy people across ages. The use of a sample-barcoded 5' primer and a J-beta primer mix characterized a second PCR of about 6 to 11 cycles. TCRdb itself ran the 5' RACE reads through MiXCR, one entry per CDR3 protein. The table lists some 1,800,000 distinct CDR3 sequences, around 40% of them singletons. Specimen: blood. The receptor source for this set is a human donor in good health.

The genes are TRBV20-1 and TRBJ2-5; D call uncertain. The closer fit of TRBJ2-7 to the DNA end suggests the J call may be wrong. This CDR3 contains 12 residues. CDR1 is DFQATT, CDR2 SNEGSKA, per germline (reference sequence). The CDR3 region has the DNA TGCAGTGCTAGCGTCCTAACCTACGAGCAGTACTTC. Its protein product is CSASVLTYEQYF.

This clonotype has more than one count but fewer than ten. V is TRBV20-1 and J is TRBJ2-5; TRBD1 agrees at 9 bases. The end of the DNA aligns better with TRBJ2-7, so the J call may be wrong. This CDR3 contains 12 residues. Germline CDR1 and CDR2: DFQATT and SNEGSKA (reference sequence). CDR3 sequence (DNA): TGCAGTGCAACCCGGACAGGGGCCGAGCAGTACTTC. It yields the protein CSATRTGAEQYF.

This CDR3 reads CASSQTSSGGFEQYF. The CDR3 DNA reads as TGCGCCAGCAGCCAAACGTCTAGCGGGGGGTTCGAGCAGTACTTC. J is TRBJ2-7 and V is TRBV4-3; 11 bases are shared with TRBD2. V lost 2 bases and J lost 6; bases outside the gene matches: 6. Germline V gives CDR1 LGHNA, CDR2 YSLEER. The CDR3 consists of 15 residues.

The CDR3 loop reads CASRLGQGPRMFF. The CDR3 nucleotides are TGTGCCAGCAGACTCGGACAGGGCCCACGTATGTTCTTC. The J gene is TRBJ2-1, the V gene TRBV6-5; 8 nucleotides line up with TRBD1. CDR3 length: 13 residues. With 6 bases clipped from V and 15 bases from J, the junction kept 13 bases outside the gene matches. Germline CDR1 is MNHEY and CDR2 is SVGAGI.

This chain connects TRBV7-8 to TRBJ1-5; D uncertain. This CDR3 spans 15 amino acids. Germline V CDR1 and CDR2: SGHVS, FQNEAQ. V dropped 2 bases and J dropped 0 bases, with 8 bases sitting between them. The DNA for the CDR3 is TGTGCCAGCAGCTTAAACCCGGCTAGCAATCAGCCCCAGCATTTT. Translation gives CASSLNPASNQPQHF.

This clonotype has only a few counts. This chain uses TRBV2 with TRBJ2-6; TRBD1 agrees at 12 bases. The CDR3 runs 16 residues. The V gene's germline CDR1 is SNHLY and CDR2 FYNNEI. Trimming at V came to 10 bases and at J to 4 bases, leaving 8 bases not matched to a gene. CDR3: CATGDRGRRGANVLTF. In DNA, the CDR3 is TGTGCCACCGGGGACAGGGGGCGGCGAGGGGCCAACGTCCTGACTTTC.

The chain has TRBV5-1 and TRBJ1-1; D gene ambiguous. Trimming shortened V by 0 bases and J by 1 base, and 16 bases separated the two germline ends. CDR1 is SGHRS and CDR2 is YFSETQ in the germline V gene. The CDR3 covers 17 residues. CDR3 sequence: CASSLELVSAANTEAFF. As DNA, the CDR3 is TGCGCCAGCAGCTTGGAACTGGTCTCCGCGGCGAACACTGAAGCTTTCTTT.

The V call is TRBV5-1, the J call TRBJ2-5, with 10 bases that match TRBD1. Germline V gives CDR1 SGHRS, CDR2 YFSETQ. Unmatched junction bases numbered 6, after V lost 4 bases and J lost 3 bases. CDR3 length equals 15 residues. The CDR3 protein is CASSRFGTGEETQYF. The CDR3 bases are TGCGCCAGCAGCCGGTTCGGGACAGGGGAAGAGACCCAGTACTTC.

This chain uses TRBV7-2 with TRBJ1-5; 8 bases match TRBD1. J lost 6 bases, V lost 1 base, and 11 bases had no gene match. The CDR3 consists of 17 residues. Germline CDR1 reads SGHTA; CDR2 reads FQGNSA. In nucleotides, the CDR3 is TGTGCCAGCAGCTTAGGGGGGGCAGGGGGCGCGATTCAGCCCCAGCATTTT. Translated, it gives CASSLGGAGGAIQPQHF.

The chain is built from TRBV29-1 and TRBJ2-7, with 7 bases identical to TRBD1. The germline V gene encodes CDR1 SQVTM and CDR2 ANQGSEA. V was clipped by 3 bases and J by 3 bases; unmatched bases: 5. There are 13 residues in the CDR3. The CDR3 DNA is TGCAGCGTTGAGACGGGACAGTTCTACGAGCAGTACTTC. It encodes CSVETGQFYEQYF.

The chain links TRBV7-2 to TRBJ2-7; unclear D gene. Looked up from germline, CDR1 is SGHTA and CDR2 is FQGNSA. This CDR3 is built from 14 residues. Trimming pared 5 bases from V and 0 bases from J, leaving 11 bases between. The CDR3 reads CASSPWMSSYEQYF. In nucleotides, the CDR3 is TGTGCCAGCAGCCCCTGGATGAGCTCCTACGAGCAGTACTTC.

In the case of this clonotype: This may be a read error: a much more frequent sequence differs by one nucleotide. The chain employs TRBV29-1 and TRBJ2-7; 8 bases are a match to TRBD2. Germline values: CDR1 SQVTM, CDR2 ANQGSEA. The CDR3 is 14 residues long. The CDR3 DNA is TGCAGCGTTGACGAAGCGGGGGCCTCCTACGAGCAGGACTTC. Protein: CSVDEAGASYEQDF.

V usage is TRBV9 and J usage is TRBJ2-3; D unclear. The CDR3 is 14 amino acids. Trimming took 0 bases from V and 2 from J, leaving 7 bases between them. Germline V CDR1 and CDR2: SGDLS, YYNGEE. The CDR3 region has the DNA TGTGCCAGCAGCGTAGTCAGCATCACAGATACGCAGTATTTT. This sequence encodes CASSVVSITDTQYF.

The chain has TRBV21-1 and TRBJ2-2; the table's D call, TRBD2, was not checked against the DNA. TRBV21-1 has pseudogene status. CDR3 length: 13 amino acids. The CDR3 spells CASSISPIGELFF. CDR3 DNA sequence: TGTGCCAGCAGCATCTCCCCCATCGGGGAGCTGTTTTTT.

This clonotype was observed a few times. CDR3 in DNA: TGCGCCAGCAGCTTGCAGGGGGATACCTCCTACGAGCAGTACTTC. The encoded protein is CASSLQGDTSYEQYF. The chain is built from TRBV5-1 and TRBJ2-7; 7 bases agree with TRBD1. Germline V CDR1 and CDR2: SGHRS, YFSETQ. V was pared by 1 base and J by 0 bases, with 4 bases of the junction left unmatched. This CDR3 comprises 15 residues.

This clonotype was detected a few times. The rearrangement uses TRBV6-5 and TRBJ2-1; 9 nucleotides align to TRBD2. Germline loops: CDR1 MNHEY, CDR2 SVGAGI. The CDR3 extends over 15 amino acids. With 6 bases clipped from V and 8 bases from J, the junction kept 11 bases outside the gene matches. The CDR3 region has the DNA TGTGCCAGCAGCCCTCATCGGACTAGCGTCGATGAGCAGTTCTTC. Protein product: CASSPHRTSVDEQFF.

The chain recombines TRBV20-1 with TRBJ2-4, with 7 bases matching TRBD1. The end of the DNA aligns better with TRBJ2-7, so the J call may be wrong. Per the germline V gene, CDR1 is DFQATT and CDR2 is SNEGSKA (reference sequence). This CDR3 has 14 amino acids. CDR3 region: CSARDSGTVYEQYF. In DNA form, the CDR3 reads TGCAGTGCTAGAGATTCCGGGACAGTCTACGAGCAGTACTTC.

This clonotype was seen a handful of times. J is TRBJ2-3 and V is TRBV29-1, with D perhaps matching TRBD2 (6 bases). In germline, CDR1 is SQVTM, CDR2 ANQGSEA. The CDR3 is 14 amino acids. The germline V and J ends were trimmed by 6 bases and 2 bases, with 15 bases remaining between them. The CDR3 bases are TGCAGCGTCCCTAGCGAGGGGACCACAGATACGCAGTATTTT. Protein product: CSVPSEGTTDTQYF.